This T cell receptor (beta chain) originates from a study of T-cell memory formation after mild COVID-19. Study-wide background: TCR clusters largely stayed donor specific.

On this clonotype itself: Its antigen is currently unknown.

This CDR3 spans 17 amino acids. The trim removed 6 bases at V and 0 bases at J, leaving 16 bases unmatched. The germline V gene encodes CDR1 SQVTM and CDR2 ANQGSEA. General observations from the study: Some clones that responded were present in memory (sampled pre-infection), which suggests cross-reactive memory joined. The study found balanced CD4/CD8 in clones contracting day 15 to 85 and a CD4+ lean in later expanders.

TCR alpha and TCR beta cDNA libraries with sample barcodes and UMIs came from 5'RACE using constant-segment primers. TCRdb independently ran MiXCR on the 5' RACE reads; one entry per CDR3 protein. The profile shows about 400,000 distinct CDR3 sequences, about an eighth of them singletons. The sample was PBMCs or a T cell subset sorted from them (not recorded which). V gene TRBV29-1 combines with J gene TRBJ1-2, with 7 bases lining up with TRBD1. The origin of this receptor is a man aged 18 to 30 who had mild COVID-19 (a few samples of this study predate the infection). Cell type and time point are not known. The CDR3 DNA follows: TGCAGCGTAAGGGGGGACAGACCTTGGAGAGCTAACTATGGCTACACCTTC. It specifies CSVRGDRPWRANYGYTF. The full variable domain, completed using reference TRBV29-1 and TRBJ1-2, is SAVISQKPSRDICQRGTSLTIQCQVDSQVTMMFWYRQQPGQSLTLIATANQGSEATYESGFVIDKFPISRPNLTFSTLTVSNMSPEDSSIYLCSVRGDRPWRANYGYTFGSGTRLTVV.